The rows below give T cell receptor beta chains drawn from one sample of a study of shared clonotypes between healthy human individuals. Libraries were prepared by immunoSEQ multiplex PCR; TCRdb keeps only in-frame clonotypes and omits some of them. Among 2.3 million or so clones listed, over 90% were seen once. The material sequenced was naive CD4+ T cells from PBMCs. The receptors were gathered from a young man in good health. Some clones in this sample may be carry-over from other donors' samples. Each CDR3 is given with its conserved first and last residue.

>TRBV4-1|TRBJ1-4
CASRGQKIATNEKLFF
>TRBV5-1|TRBJ2-3
CASSPTAYTDTQYF
>TRBV18|TRBJ2-1
CASSPQNPGGNEQFF
>TRBV4-2|TRBJ2-1
CASSQGPGDEQFF
>TRBV27|TRBJ2-7
CASSLSSAGGSYEQYF
>TRBV11-3|TRBJ2-7
CASSSSGGSSAKQYF
>TRBV7-3|TRBJ2-1
CASSPRLAGVAEQFF
>TRBV28|TRBJ1-5
CASSSLWTGDNQPQHF
>TRBV19|TRBJ1-2
CASSITWKTSGAAGYTF
>TRBV11-2|TRBJ2-1
CASSSLRGSGRNNEQFF
>TRBV5-4|TRBJ2-3
CASSAGTDTQYF
>TRBV5-1|TRBJ1-2
CASSLGQGPGYTF
>TRBV19|TRBJ2-1
CASSRTQPLRNEQFF
>TRBV5-1|TRBJ2-4
CASTAENIQYF
>TRBV2|TRBJ2-4
CASRGDGNLSPYDKNIQYF
>TRBV7-2|TRBJ1-5
CASSTQGASNQPQHF
>TRBV7-2|TRBJ2-7
CASSARGVSGRGGEQYF
>TRBV2|TRBJ2-1
CASNLGLAGGNEQFF
>TRBV6-5|TRBJ1-3
CASESTGSGNTIYF
>TRBV28|TRBJ1-5
CASSLVGILSNQPQHF
>TRBV14|TRBJ2-5
CASSQTLEAGPETQYF
>TRBV15|TRBJ1-4
CATSRGESATNEKLFF
>TRBV9|TRBJ1-4
CASSVGATGGYEKLFF
>TRBV7-2|TRBJ1-5
CASSLKPGDQPQHF
>TRBV28|TRBJ2-2
CASRLGLAGGNTGELFF
>TRBV20-1|TRBJ2-7
CSARTLGEQYF
>TRBV5-1|TRBJ2-3
CASSLPEADTQYF
>TRBV7-2|TRBJ1-1
CASSSSYRGTEAFF
>TRBV9|TRBJ2-2
CASSTASRSGELFF
>TRBV19|TRBJ1-1
CASSIRGARNTEAFF
>TRBV7-9|TRBJ2-7
CASSLSQGYEQYF
>TRBV7-3|TRBJ2-7
CASSLGTSGRPEQYF
>TRBV2|TRBJ1-4
CASGQDNEKLFF
>TRBV5-1|TRBJ1-2
CASSLGDRSDGYTF
>TRBV6-5|TRBJ2-1
CASSSPGAGEQFF
>TRBV28|TRBJ1-5
CASSGSLPGQRQPQHF
>TRBV6-1|TRBJ1-5
CASSEALPLSLQPQHF
>TRBV14|TRBJ2-1
CASSPFLRTTYNEQFF
>TRBV5-6|TRBJ2-3
CASSLLTLPTDTQYF
>TRBV28|TRBJ2-1
CASSSRLAGGNEQFF
>TRBV5-1|TRBJ2-6
CASRGQGLAGANVLTF
>TRBV19|TRBJ1-1
CASSIGDRHTEAFF
>TRBV29-1|TRBJ2-1
CSAPAWGGAANEQFF
>TRBV5-5|TRBJ2-7
CASSRGQLVGGEQYF
>TRBV11-3|TRBJ2-3
CASSPGTDTQYF